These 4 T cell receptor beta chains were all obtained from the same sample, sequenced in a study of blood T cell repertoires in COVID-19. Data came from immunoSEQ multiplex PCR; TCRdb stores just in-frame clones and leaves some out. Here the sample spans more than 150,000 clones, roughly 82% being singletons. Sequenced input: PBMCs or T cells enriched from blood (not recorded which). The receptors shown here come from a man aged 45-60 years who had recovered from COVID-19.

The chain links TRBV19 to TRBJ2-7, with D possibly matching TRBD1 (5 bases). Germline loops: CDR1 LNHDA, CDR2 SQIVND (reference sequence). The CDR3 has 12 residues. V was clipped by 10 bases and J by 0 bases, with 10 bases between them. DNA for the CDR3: TGTGCCACCCAAGACAGCTCCTACGAGCAGTACTTC. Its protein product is CATQDSSYEQYF.

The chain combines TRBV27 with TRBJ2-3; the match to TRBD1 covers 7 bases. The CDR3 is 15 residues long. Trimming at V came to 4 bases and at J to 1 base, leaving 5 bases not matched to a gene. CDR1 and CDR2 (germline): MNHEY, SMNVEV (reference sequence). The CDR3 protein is CASSSLGQGTDTQYF. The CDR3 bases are TGTGCCAGCAGTTCCCTTGGACAGGGCACAGATACGCAGTATTTT.

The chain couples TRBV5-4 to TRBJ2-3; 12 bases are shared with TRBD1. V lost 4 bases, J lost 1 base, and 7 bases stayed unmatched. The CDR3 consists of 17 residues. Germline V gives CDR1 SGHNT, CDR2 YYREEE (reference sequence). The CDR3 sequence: CASSPGQGALGTDTQYF. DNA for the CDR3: TGTGCCAGCAGCCCGGGACAGGGGGCTCTCGGCACAGATACGCAGTATTTT.

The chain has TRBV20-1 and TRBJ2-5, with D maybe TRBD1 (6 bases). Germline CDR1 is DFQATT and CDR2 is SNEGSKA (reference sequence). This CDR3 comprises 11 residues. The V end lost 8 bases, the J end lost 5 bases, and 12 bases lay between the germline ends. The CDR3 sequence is CSTAQGETQYF. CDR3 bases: TGCAGTACAGCCCAGGGGGAGACCCAGTACTTC.